This T cell receptor beta chain was sequenced in a study of response to subunit inactivated influenza vaccine (dated 2018 in TCRdb). As for the study more broadly: To follow how T cells responded to a trivalent subunit inactivated influenza vaccine, the researchers relied on deep quantitative profiling of the T cell receptor repertoire. The research as a whole found: The authors proposed that each seasonal influenza vaccination may bring in only a limited number of new T cells.

Library method: RT-PCR. Sequencing instrument: Illumina HiSeq 2500. Using fastp at Q25 and MiXCR, TCRdb reprocessed the public reads and kept productive beta chains. One record per CDR3 amino acid sequence lists the most common genes and DNA. This sample is represented by 400,000 to 650,000 distinct CDR3 sequences; roughly 7.9% of them were singletons. The biggest ten clones account for over 10% of the sample. The CDR3 runs 18 amino acids, cysteine and phenylalanine included. The kept DNA is CDR3 alone, 54 bases in frame from the first base. Trimming removed 0 bases from V and 4 bases from J, leaving 19 bases between the germline ends. CDR1 is given as WSHSY and CDR2 as SAAADI, both from the germline V gene. As regards this clonotype: Its antigen is not yet known. Base-call qualities are not available, and no considerably larger clone is one nucleotide away.

This TCR was recovered from a man aged 50 to 75 who received an inactivated influenza vaccine. Donor details come from another sample of the same person, matched by shared clones. The sequence joins TRBV10-2 to TRBJ2-1, with no confidently assigned D gene. Material: PBMCs from blood, obtained roughly 24 months after vaccination. The CDR3 in this case is CASSESFYEQLTYNEQFF. The sequence in DNA is TGCGCCAGCAGTGAGTCCTTCTATGAGCAACTGACGTACAATGAGCAGTTCTTC.